This T cell receptor (beta chain) was captured by sequencing in a study of blood T cells in healthy people across ages. Germline loops: CDR1 MGHRA, CDR2 YSYEKL. The V end was cut by 3 bases, the J end by 2 bases, with 17 bases between. The CDR3 consists of 16 residues. Each sample yielded at least 5 micrograms of PBMC total RNA. The use of a sample-barcoded 5' primer and a J-beta primer mix characterized a second PCR of about 6 to 11 cycles. A single record per CDR3 protein comes from TCRdb applying MiXCR to the 5' RACE reads. The repertoire holds 700,000 to 850,000 distinct CDR3 sequences, roughly 53% seen once, with 40% to 50% in the top ten.

This clonotype originated in a man older than 75 in good health. The chain joins TRBV4-1 to TRBJ2-7, with D possibly TRBD1 on 6 matching bases. The specimen sequenced was blood. In DNA, the CDR3 is TGCGCCAGCAGCCATCCGACAGGACCAAGACCCTACGAGCAGTACTTC. It specifies CASSHPTGPRPYEQYF.